Here is one T cell receptor (beta chain) with its context. Other DNA sequences within the sample encode an identical CDR3. The data originate from a study of shared clonotypes between healthy human individuals. Clones were sequenced by immunoSEQ multiplex PCR, and TCRdb holds only the in-frame ones, with some missing. The profile shows about 730,000 clones, 72% of them singletons. The sequence was obtained from a woman in her 30s in good health. Sequenced input: memory CD4+ T cells sorted from blood. The subset was: CD45RA-negative fraction.

The CDR3 DNA is TGCGCCAGCAGCTTGCAGGGGTCTCACGGGAACACCATATATTTT. It encodes CASSLQGSHGNTIYF. The V gene is TRBV5-1, the J gene TRBJ1-3; weak D call: TRBD1 (6 bases). V was pared by 1 base and J by 7 bases, with 15 bases between. This CDR3 contains 15 residues. The germline gives CDR1 SGHRS, CDR2 YFSETQ.